The rows below give T cell receptor beta chains drawn from one sample of a study of vaccination and CD4 T cells after COVID-19. Using its own MiXCR run on the PCR reads, TCRdb lists one record per CDR3 protein. The sample records fewer than 6,500 distinct CDR3 sequences, 55% to 70% being singletons. Antigens for these TCRs are unknown. Sequenced sample: CD4+ T cells from blood, cultured in vitro. These receptors all come from a human donor who had recovered from COVID-19. CDR3s leave out the opening cysteine and the closing phenylalanine or tryptophan.

V gene	J gene	CDR3 protein
TRBV7-9	TRBJ1-2	ASSLVSRDNNYGYT
TRBV4-2	TRBJ1-1	ASSQEGDRGPRAF
TRBV20-1	TRBJ1-5	SAPGTGVGNQPQH
TRBV7-2	TRBJ2-2	ASSPRTGSTGELF
TRBV20-1	TRBJ2-3	SARAGMGTDTQY
TRBV20-1	TRBJ2-5	SARDRGMETQY
TRBV20-1	TRBJ2-7	SANPRGGSYEQY
TRBV19	TRBJ2-1	ASSIRGQGAINAYNEQF
TRBV5-1	TRBJ2-1	ASSPGLAGVNEQF
TRBV5-1	TRBJ2-5	ASSLGIQETQY
TRBV6-2/TRBV6-3	TRBJ1-1	ASSYRVGTEAF
TRBV12-3/TRBV12-4	TRBJ1-2	ASSLPRDIHYGYT
TRBV6-2/TRBV6-3	TRBJ2-3	ASRTSGGAGDTQY
TRBV9	TRBJ2-3	ASSEDSRRRSTDTQY
TRBV20-1	TRBJ2-5	SANRIQGEETQY
TRBV11-3	TRBJ1-6	ASRTGDANSPLH
TRBV20-1	TRBJ2-5	SARDLKTGLGETQY
TRBV28	TRBJ2-2	ASSFHSKNTGELF
TRBV11-2	TRBJ2-5	ASSFLRDGESTQY
TRBV20-1	TRBJ2-3	SARNTDTQY
TRBV15	TRBJ2-5	ATSRDVGQGRETQY
TRBV27	TRBJ1-2	ASSIQGDWGYGYT
TRBV7-9	TRBJ1-4	ASSSPRAGSEKLF
TRBV29-1	TRBJ2-6	SVEDRALFSGANVLT
TRBV6-1	TRBJ1-4	ASSEGTVAEKLF
TRBV21-1	TRBJ1-5	ASSQRTKQGAANQPQH